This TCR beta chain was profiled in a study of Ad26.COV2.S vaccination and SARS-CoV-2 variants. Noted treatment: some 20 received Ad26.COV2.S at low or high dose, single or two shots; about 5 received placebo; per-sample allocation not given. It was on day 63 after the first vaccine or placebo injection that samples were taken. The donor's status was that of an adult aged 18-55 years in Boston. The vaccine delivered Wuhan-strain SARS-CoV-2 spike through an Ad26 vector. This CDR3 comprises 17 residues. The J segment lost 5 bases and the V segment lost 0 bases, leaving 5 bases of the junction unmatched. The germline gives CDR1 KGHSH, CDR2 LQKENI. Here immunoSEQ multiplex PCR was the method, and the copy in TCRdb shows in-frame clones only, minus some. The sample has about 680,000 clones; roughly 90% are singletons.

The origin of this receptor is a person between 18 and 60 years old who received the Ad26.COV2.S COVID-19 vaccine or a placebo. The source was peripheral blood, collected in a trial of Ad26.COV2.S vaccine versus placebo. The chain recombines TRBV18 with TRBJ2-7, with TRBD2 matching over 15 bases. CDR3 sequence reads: CASSPPRTSGRGNEQYF. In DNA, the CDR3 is TGTGCCAGCTCACCACCAAGGACTAGCGGGAGGGGAAACGAGCAGTACTTC.